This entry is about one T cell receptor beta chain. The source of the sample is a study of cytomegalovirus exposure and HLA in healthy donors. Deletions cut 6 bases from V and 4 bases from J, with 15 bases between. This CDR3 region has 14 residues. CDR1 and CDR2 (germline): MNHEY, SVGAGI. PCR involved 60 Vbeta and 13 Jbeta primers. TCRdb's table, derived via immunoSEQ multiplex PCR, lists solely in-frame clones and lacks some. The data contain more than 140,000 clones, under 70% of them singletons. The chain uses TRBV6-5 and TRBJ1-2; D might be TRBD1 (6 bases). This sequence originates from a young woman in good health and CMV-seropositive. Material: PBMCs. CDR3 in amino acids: CASSPLAGAYGYTF. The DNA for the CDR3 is TGTGCCAGCAGCCCCCTGGCAGGGGCCTATGGCTACACCTTC.